This T cell receptor (beta chain) was documented in a study of CD8+ T cells in alopecia areata. Study findings and constraints: Higher clonality and more expanded CD8+ clones appeared in lesional than normal scalp.

CDR3 length equals 16 residues. Germline V CDR1 and CDR2: SGHRS, YFSETQ. V was pared by 5 bases and J by 3 bases, with 19 bases between. Both CD4+ and CD8+ T cells were separated by sorting PBMCs. About this clone itself: Its antigen is currently unknown.

In each case, RNA was isolated and then reverse transcribed into cDNA as the sequencing template. The method was immunoSEQ multiplex PCR; TCRdb's version includes in-frame clones alone and lacks a portion of them. There are about 120,000 clones in the sample; around two fifths occur only once, and 3% to 3.5% lies in the top ten. The sample taken for sequencing was CD4+ T cells sorted from blood. The TCR originated in a human donor with alopecia areata. The chain links TRBV5-1 to TRBJ2-3; D might be TRBD1 (6 bases). The CDR3 nucleotides are TGCGCCAGCAGTCCCTATTCCGGGACAAGTACAGATACGCAGTATTTT. The encoded protein is CASSPYSGTSTDTQYF.